The rows below give T cell receptor beta chains drawn from one sample of a study of T-cell reconstitution after alpha-beta-depleted transplantation in children. TCRdb ran MiXCR on the PCR reads and lists one entry per CDR3 protein. The sample consists of about 400,000 distinct CDR3 sequences, roughly 15% of them appearing once. The specimen comprised PBMCs, mostly from graft donor cells, sampled 360 days after TCRalphabeta/CD19-depleted stem cell transplant. These receptors all stem from a boy under two years old who had a stem cell transplant for Wiskott-Aldrich syndrome, so the T cells may come from the graft donor. The conserved cysteine and the conserved F or W are not part of the CDR3 here. A D gene is named only where the DNA matches it firmly.

d_call,j_call,v_call,cdr3_aa
.,TRBJ2-5,TRBV11-2,ASSFHRGVLGSPGTQY
.,TRBJ1-1,TRBV5-1,ASSGLPNTEAF
.,TRBJ2-6,TRBV10-3,AARDLRANVLT
TRBD1,TRBJ2-3,TRBV24-1,ATSDLGQGSDTQY
.,TRBJ1-3,TRBV20-1,SASPLTSGNTIY
TRBD2,TRBJ2-5,TRBV4-3,ASSQVGLLETQY
.,TRBJ2-5,TRBV19,ASSRQRRLQGGTQY
TRBD2,TRBJ2-7,TRBV7-2,ASSNSRGAYEQY
.,TRBJ2-1,TRBV20-1,SARDHSGGAREQF
.,TRBJ1-6,TRBV12-3/TRBV12-4,ASSFGGSYSPLH
.,TRBJ1-1,TRBV29-1,SVEHFNRNTEAF
.,TRBJ2-2,TRBV24-1,ATSDPGRESSGELF
TRBD2,TRBJ2-3,TRBV12-3/TRBV12-4,ASSFSGGRDTQY
TRBD1,TRBJ2-7,TRBV11-2,ASSTRTGGRPYEQY
.,TRBJ1-1,TRBV5-5,ASSLVSLTEAF
.,TRBJ2-5,TRBV7-9,ASRLDRFQETQY
TRBD2,TRBJ2-1,TRBV9,ASSVAGLGSYNEQF
.,TRBJ2-7,TRBV29-1,SVARVLGYEQY
TRBD2,TRBJ2-7,TRBV7-9,ASSPGLAGSRYEQY
TRBD1,TRBJ2-5,TRBV7-8,ASSSLRWDRAETQY
TRBD2,TRBJ2-2,TRBV20-1,SASPTSGPSVELF
.,TRBJ1-6,TRBV7-9,ASSLRIMSSPLH
TRBD1,TRBJ2-1,TRBV5-6,ASSPRTGAYNEQF
TRBD2,TRBJ2-1,TRBV20-1,SASGGRAFSQF
.,TRBJ1-4,TRBV20-1,SARRQANEKLF
.,TRBJ2-7,TRBV5-1,ASSFQGHEQY
.,TRBJ1-5,TRBV2,ASSEALTQPQH
.,TRBJ2-3,TRBV20-1,SARDAIQDRTDTQY
.,TRBJ2-3,TRBV7-9,ASSILTRTQY
.,TRBJ1-2,TRBV18,ASSPRSPYGYT
TRBD1,TRBJ2-1,TRBV12-3/TRBV12-4,ASSFRQGYNEQF
.,TRBJ2-5,TRBV6-6,ASSTYKLIETQY
.,TRBJ1-1,TRBV6-5,ASSYRRGNTEAF
.,TRBJ1-1,TRBV20-1,SARGRGREAF
.,TRBJ2-7,TRBV18,ASSPRKWPPGPYEQY
.,TRBJ2-7,TRBV5-1,ASSIGSLAEQY
.,TRBJ2-5,TRBV27,ASSRSSGVGTQY
.,TRBJ2-7,TRBV11-2,ASSPYYEQY
TRBD2,TRBJ2-7,TRBV10-3,AISESRTSSEQY
TRBD1,TRBJ1-2,TRBV12-3/TRBV12-4,ASSGDRVYGYT
TRBD1,TRBJ2-7,TRBV5-1,ASSLEDRAHQPSYEQY
.,TRBJ2-7,TRBV12-3/TRBV12-4,ASSLLGHPA
TRBD1,TRBJ2-3,TRBV12-3/TRBV12-4,ASSSGTGEADTQY
.,TRBJ1-5,TRBV10-2,ASSSRGNSNQPQH
TRBD2,TRBJ2-3,TRBV7-2,ASSQFGGLTDTQY
TRBD2,TRBJ2-1,TRBV14,ASSQKDGKREKQF
TRBD2,TRBJ2-1,TRBV15,ATSRDRIAGGRDEQF
.,TRBJ2-3,TRBV5-1,ASSFPRGLSTDTQY